These T cell receptor beta chains were read from a single sample in a study of T cell responses to AZD1222 COVID-19 vaccine. This table comes from immunoSEQ multiplex PCR, and its TCRdb copy is limited to in-frame clones, with some not included. The repertoire holds roughly 120,000 clones, with roughly 85% as singletons. The specimen was peripheral blood, collected on day 0 of MenACWY control vaccination. The receptors were sampled from an adult in good health. Each CDR3 is given with its conserved first and last residue. D genes are given only for firm matches. A clone size is listed for some rows: how often the clone was seen (once, few, many), or a class if it is expanded.

abundance: -
d_gene: -
v_gene: TRBV6-5
j_gene: TRBJ2-7
CDR3nt: TGTGCCAGCAGGACCCCCAGTCGGCCTTACGAGCAGTACTTC
CDR3aa: CASRTPSRPYEQYF

abundance: -
d_gene: -
v_gene: TRBV7-8
j_gene: TRBJ2-1
CDR3nt: TGTGCCAGCAGCTTAGGTCTGTACAATGAGCAGTTCTTC
CDR3aa: CASSLGLYNEQFF

abundance: -
d_gene: -
v_gene: TRBV7-3
j_gene: TRBJ2-5
CDR3nt: TGTGCCAGCAGCTTAATGCACGAAGAGACCCAGTACTTC
CDR3aa: CASSLMHEETQYF

abundance: -
d_gene: -
v_gene: TRBV6-5
j_gene: TRBJ2-2
CDR3nt: TGTGCCAGCATTAAAGGGAGTCCGAACACCGGGGAGCTGTTTTTT
CDR3aa: CASIKGSPNTGELFF

abundance: -
d_gene: TRBD1
v_gene: TRBV5-4
j_gene: TRBJ1-1
CDR3nt: TGTGCCAGCAGCCAACAGACAGGGGGGTACACTGAAGCTTTCTTT
CDR3aa: CASSQQTGGYTEAFF

abundance: few
d_gene: -
v_gene: TRBV12-3/TRBV12-4
j_gene: TRBJ1-1
CDR3nt: TGTGCCAGCAGTTTGAATGGGTTCACTGAAGCTTTCTTT
CDR3aa: CASSLNGFTEAFF

abundance: -
d_gene: -
v_gene: TRBV19
j_gene: TRBJ2-3
CDR3nt: TGTGCCAGTAGATCTAGACGGGACACAGATACGCAGTATTTT
CDR3aa: CASRSRRDTDTQYF

abundance: -
d_gene: -
v_gene: TRBV27
j_gene: TRBJ2-3
CDR3nt: TGTGCCAGCAGGGCGTCGGGGACAGATACGCAGTATTTT
CDR3aa: CASRASGTDTQYF

abundance: -
d_gene: TRBD1
v_gene: TRBV30
j_gene: TRBJ1-1
CDR3nt: TGTGCCTGGAGGGACCGGGACAGAAGGGTCCCTGAAGCTTTCTTT
CDR3aa: CAWRDRDRRVPEAFF

abundance: -
d_gene: -
v_gene: TRBV10-3
j_gene: TRBJ2-7
CDR3nt: TGTGCCATCAGTGAGGAGGGCTTTTACGAGCAGTACTTC
CDR3aa: CAISEEGFYEQYF

abundance: -
d_gene: TRBD2
v_gene: TRBV9
j_gene: TRBJ2-1
CDR3nt: TGTGCCAGCAGCGCGGCGGGAGGCGCCTACAATGAGCAGTTCTTC
CDR3aa: CASSAAGGAYNEQFF

abundance: -
d_gene: -
v_gene: TRBV6-5
j_gene: TRBJ1-2
CDR3nt: TGTGCCAGCAGTAACGCCTATGGCTACACCTTC
CDR3aa: CASSNAYGYTF

abundance: -
d_gene: TRBD1
v_gene: TRBV2
j_gene: TRBJ1-6
CDR3nt: TGTGCCAGCAGGGTAGAAGGGGGACAGGGCTTCGGTTCACCCCTCCACTTT
CDR3aa: CASRVEGGQGFGSPLHF

abundance: few
d_gene: -
v_gene: TRBV15
j_gene: TRBJ1-3
CDR3nt: TGTGCCACCAGCAGGGGGAAGGGGGGAAACACCATATATTTT
CDR3aa: CATSRGKGGNTIYF

abundance: -
d_gene: -
v_gene: TRBV4-1
j_gene: TRBJ2-3
CDR3nt: TGCGCCAGCAGCCAAGATTACAGCACAGATACGCAGTATTTT
CDR3aa: CASSQDYSTDTQYF

abundance: -
d_gene: -
v_gene: TRBV30
j_gene: TRBJ2-7
CDR3nt: TGTGCCTGGAGCCATAGAGGGCGAGGGCAGTACTTC
CDR3aa: CAWSHRGRGQYF

abundance: -
d_gene: -
v_gene: TRBV28
j_gene: TRBJ1-2
CDR3nt: TGTGCCACCACCGACAGATCGTATGGCTACACCTTC
CDR3aa: CATTDRSYGYTF

abundance: -
d_gene: -
v_gene: TRBV28
j_gene: TRBJ2-7
CDR3nt: TGTGCCAGCAGCCCTGGAAGGCTTAGTCCCGAGCAGTACTTC
CDR3aa: CASSPGRLSPEQYF

abundance: -
d_gene: TRBD2
v_gene: TRBV19
j_gene: TRBJ2-7
CDR3nt: TGTGCCAGTAGTAGGGGACTAGCGGGAGGAATCAACTTCTACGAGCAGTACTTC
CDR3aa: CASSRGLAGGINFYEQYF

abundance: few
d_gene: -
v_gene: TRBV30
j_gene: TRBJ1-1
CDR3nt: TGTGCCTGGATTGGGGGAGGGACTGAAGCTTTCTTT
CDR3aa: CAWIGGGTEAFF

abundance: -
d_gene: TRBD1
v_gene: TRBV6-5
j_gene: TRBJ1-5
CDR3nt: TGTACTTCCGGCTTGGCAGGGGGTCATCAGCCCCAGCATTTT
CDR3aa: CTSGLAGGHQPQHF

abundance: -
d_gene: TRBD2
v_gene: TRBV18
j_gene: TRBJ2-5
CDR3nt: TGTGCCAGCTCACCACCTTCGACTAGCGGTGAGACCCAGTACTTC
CDR3aa: CASSPPSTSGETQYF

abundance: -
d_gene: TRBD1
v_gene: TRBV9
j_gene: TRBJ2-5
CDR3nt: TGTGCCAGCAGCGGGGGGACAGTGAAAGTGGAGACCCAGTACTTC
CDR3aa: CASSGGTVKVETQYF

abundance: -
d_gene: -
v_gene: TRBV24-1
j_gene: TRBJ2-3
CDR3nt: TGTGCCACCAGTGGACCCGATCGGGTAACGCAGTATTTT
CDR3aa: CATSGPDRVTQYF

abundance: -
d_gene: -
v_gene: TRBV12-3/TRBV12-4
j_gene: TRBJ1-1
CDR3nt: TGTGCCAGCAGCCTTACCACAAACACTGAAGCTTTCTTT
CDR3aa: CASSLTTNTEAFF

abundance: -
d_gene: TRBD2
v_gene: TRBV15
j_gene: TRBJ2-7
CDR3nt: TGTGCCACCAGCAGACCCCGGGACTATGCCTACGAGCAGTACTTC
CDR3aa: CATSRPRDYAYEQYF

abundance: -
d_gene: TRBD2
v_gene: TRBV4-1
j_gene: TRBJ2-5
CDR3nt: TGCGCCAGCAGTAGGGGACTAGCGGAAGCAGGAGAGACCCAGTACTTC
CDR3aa: CASSRGLAEAGETQYF

abundance: once
d_gene: -
v_gene: TRBV27
j_gene: TRBJ2-3
CDR3nt: TGTGCCAGCAGTTACGGAGATACGCAGTATTTT
CDR3aa: CASSYGDTQYF

abundance: -
d_gene: TRBD1
v_gene: TRBV6-1
j_gene: TRBJ1-2
CDR3nt: TGTGCCAGCAGTGAAATAAAGCACACAGGGGCCCATGGCTACACCTTC
CDR3aa: CASSEIKHTGAHGYTF

abundance: -
d_gene: -
v_gene: TRBV6-2/TRBV6-3
j_gene: TRBJ1-6
CDR3nt: TGTGCCAGCAGTGGGATAGGTCGTGTTGATCTTAATTCACCCCTCCACTTT
CDR3aa: CASSGIGRVDLNSPLHF

abundance: -
d_gene: TRBD2
v_gene: TRBV3-1/TRBV3-2
j_gene: TRBJ2-1
CDR3nt: TGTGCCAGCAGCCATGCTACTAGCGGGAGGAGGCATGAGCAGTTCTTC
CDR3aa: CASSHATSGRRHEQFF

abundance: once
d_gene: -
v_gene: TRBV6-1
j_gene: TRBJ2-4
CDR3nt: TGTGCCAGCAGTGAAAAAAGGGGGACTCTGATAGCCAAAAACATTCAGTACTTC
CDR3aa: CASSEKRGTLIAKNIQYF

abundance: -
d_gene: -
v_gene: TRBV24-1
j_gene: TRBJ2-3
CDR3nt: TGTGCCACCAGTTCGTCTTTTGGCACAGATACGCAGTATTTT
CDR3aa: CATSSSFGTDTQYF

abundance: -
d_gene: -
v_gene: TRBV24-1
j_gene: TRBJ1-3
CDR3nt: TGTGCCACCAGTAGTGGGACGCTTGGAAACACCATATATTTT
CDR3aa: CATSSGTLGNTIYF

abundance: -
d_gene: -
v_gene: TRBV19
j_gene: TRBJ2-1
CDR3nt: TGTGCCAGTAGTATATGGGGCAGCGACTCCTACAATGAGCAGTTCTTC
CDR3aa: CASSIWGSDSYNEQFF

abundance: -
d_gene: -
v_gene: TRBV7-3
j_gene: TRBJ2-3
CDR3nt: TGTGCCAGCAGCGTGCGGGACGGGCCCACAGATACGCAGTATTTT
CDR3aa: CASSVRDGPTDTQYF

abundance: -
d_gene: -
v_gene: TRBV30
j_gene: TRBJ1-5
CDR3nt: TGTGCCTGGAGTAAACAGTTTAATCAGCCCCAGCATTTT
CDR3aa: CAWSKQFNQPQHF

abundance: -
d_gene: -
v_gene: TRBV6-5
j_gene: TRBJ1-3
CDR3nt: TGTGCCAGCAGAAGACAGAGCTCTGGAAACACCATATATTTT
CDR3aa: CASRRQSSGNTIYF

abundance: -
d_gene: TRBD1
v_gene: TRBV2
j_gene: TRBJ1-5
CDR3nt: TGTGCCAGCAGTGGGGGACAGGGACGCAATCAGCCCCAGCATTTT
CDR3aa: CASSGGQGRNQPQHF

abundance: -
d_gene: -
v_gene: TRBV30
j_gene: TRBJ1-4
CDR3nt: TGTGCCTGCAACCCGGGGGGGGAAAAACTGTTTTTT
CDR3aa: CACNPGGEKLFF

abundance: -
d_gene: TRBD2
v_gene: TRBV4-2
j_gene: TRBJ2-3
CDR3nt: TGTGCCAGCAGCCAAGGCCCAGCGGGAGCACCAGATACGCAGTATTTT
CDR3aa: CASSQGPAGAPDTQYF

abundance: -
d_gene: -
v_gene: TRBV19
j_gene: TRBJ2-7
CDR3nt: TGTGCCAGTCGCAGTCTCTACGAGCAGTACTTC
CDR3aa: CASRSLYEQYF

abundance: once
d_gene: -
v_gene: TRBV29-1
j_gene: TRBJ2-7
CDR3nt: TGCAGCGTCAGACAAGGAACCTACGAGCAGTACTTC
CDR3aa: CSVRQGTYEQYF

abundance: -
d_gene: -
v_gene: TRBV6-5
j_gene: TRBJ2-2
CDR3nt: TGTGCCAGCAGTTACCGCGTGGCCGGGGAGCTGTTTTTT
CDR3aa: CASSYRVAGELFF

abundance: -
d_gene: -
v_gene: TRBV18
j_gene: TRBJ1-2
CDR3nt: TGTGCCAGCTCACCATCCCGGGGTCGTGAGGGCTACACCTTC
CDR3aa: CASSPSRGREGYTF

abundance: once
d_gene: TRBD1
v_gene: TRBV29-1
j_gene: TRBJ2-7
CDR3nt: TGCAGCGCCCGGGACAGAGGCTTCTTCGAGCAGTACTTC
CDR3aa: CSARDRGFFEQYF

abundance: -
d_gene: -
v_gene: TRBV2
j_gene: TRBJ1-5
CDR3nt: TGTGCCAGCAGTACCCAAGGACTGATCAATCAGCCCCAGCATTTT
CDR3aa: CASSTQGLINQPQHF

abundance: -
d_gene: TRBD2
v_gene: TRBV27
j_gene: TRBJ2-5
CDR3nt: TGTGCCAGCAGTCCAAGGACTAGCGGGGACGGAGAGACCCAGTACTTC
CDR3aa: CASSPRTSGDGETQYF

abundance: -
d_gene: TRBD2
v_gene: TRBV5-1
j_gene: TRBJ2-1
CDR3nt: TGCGCCAGCAGCTTGGTAGCGGGAGTGGTTTACAATGAGCAGTTCTTC
CDR3aa: CASSLVAGVVYNEQFF

abundance: -
d_gene: -
v_gene: TRBV24-1
j_gene: TRBJ2-1
CDR3nt: TGTGCCACCAGCTCCTTGGACGTCGGGTGGGACAATGAGCAGTTCTTC
CDR3aa: CATSSLDVGWDNEQFF

abundance: -
d_gene: -
v_gene: TRBV27
j_gene: TRBJ2-6
CDR3nt: TGTGCCAGCAAAAGCAGAAGCTCTGGGGCCAACGTCCTGACTTTC
CDR3aa: CASKSRSSGANVLTF

abundance: -
d_gene: -
v_gene: TRBV6-2/TRBV6-3
j_gene: TRBJ1-5
CDR3nt: TGTGCCAGCAGCCCTACGGGGGGATATAGCAATCAGCCCCAGCATTTT
CDR3aa: CASSPTGGYSNQPQHF

abundance: -
d_gene: TRBD1
v_gene: TRBV9
j_gene: TRBJ1-2
CDR3nt: TGTGCCAGCAGCCCGACGACAGGGGACTATGGCTACACCTTC
CDR3aa: CASSPTTGDYGYTF

abundance: -
d_gene: TRBD1
v_gene: TRBV19
j_gene: TRBJ2-2
CDR3nt: TGTGCCAGTAACAGGGGGGCCGGGGAGCTGTTTTTT
CDR3aa: CASNRGAGELFF

abundance: -
d_gene: -
v_gene: TRBV27
j_gene: TRBJ1-1
CDR3nt: TGTGCCAGCAGTGACCGCGTACAGGGTGAGGCTCTGAACACTGAAGCTTTCTTT
CDR3aa: CASSDRVQGEALNTEAFF

abundance: -
d_gene: TRBD2
v_gene: TRBV28
j_gene: TRBJ2-7
CDR3nt: TGTGCCAGCAGTTTAATCTCTAGCGGGACCTACGAGCAGTACTTC
CDR3aa: CASSLISSGTYEQYF

abundance: -
d_gene: -
v_gene: TRBV27
j_gene: TRBJ1-1
CDR3nt: TGTGCCAGCAGTTTACGAGGGGCGGGCACTGAAGCTTTCTTT
CDR3aa: CASSLRGAGTEAFF